The 30 T cell receptor beta chains given below trace back to one sample, sequenced in a study of cytomegalovirus exposure and HLA in healthy donors. In the PCR, 60 Vbeta and 13 Jbeta primers were used. Sequencing was performed with immunoSEQ multiplex PCR; in TCRdb, only in-frame clones are kept and a portion is missing. Found here are about 180,000 clones, around 82% of them singletons; the top ten hold approximately 2.5%. The specimen was PBMCs. These receptor sequences come from a man aged 55 to 69 in good health and CMV-seronegative.

This clone was recorded only once. The chain uses TRBV30 and TRBJ2-7; TRBD1 matches 9 bases. The V segment lost 2 bases and the J segment 2 bases; nucleotides outside the gene matches: 4. CDR1 and CDR2 (germline): GTSNPN, SVGIG (reference sequence). This CDR3 is 14 amino acids long. The CDR3 here is CAWSTGTGTYEQYF. For the CDR3, the DNA is TGTGCCTGGAGTACGGGGACAGGGACCTACGAGCAGTACTTC.

The chain is built from TRBV7-9 and TRBJ1-5; TRBD1 matches 8 bases. Germline V gene lookup returns CDR1 SEHNR and CDR2 FQNEAQ (reference sequence). CDR3 length: 19 amino acids. Losses at the gene ends were 6 bases for V and 0 bases for J; bases not matched to a gene: 16. CDR3 in amino acids: CASRLPGQGTFLSNQPQHF. The CDR3 nucleotides are TGTGCCAGCAGGCTACCAGGACAGGGTACGTTTCTTAGCAATCAGCCCCAGCATTTT.

This clone was found many times. V and J are TRBV4-3 and TRBJ1-1, with unresolved D. Trimming pared 0 bases from V and 9 bases from J, leaving 11 bases between. CDR1 and CDR2 (germline): LGHNA, YSLEER. The CDR3 is made up of 13 amino acids. The CDR3 DNA follows: TGCGCCAGCAGCCAAGATTGGAGTGCGCAAGCTTTCTTT. Protein: CASSQDWSAQAFF.

This clone appeared a single time. The chain couples TRBV7-9 to TRBJ2-5, with 9 bases aligning to TRBD1. Germline V gene lookup returns CDR1 SEHNR and CDR2 FQNEAQ (reference sequence). This CDR3 contains 13 residues. Trimming cost V 3 bases and J 5 bases; bases outside gene matches: 1. This chain's CDR3 is CASSFGTGETQYF. The CDR3 bases are TGTGCCAGCAGCTTTGGGACAGGGGAGACCCAGTACTTC. Combining the CDR3 with reference TRBV7-9 and TRBJ2-5 gives the whole variable domain DTGVSQNPRHKITKRGQNVTFRCDPISEHNRLYWYRQTLGQGPEFLTYFQNEAQLEKSRLLSDRFSAERPKGSFSTLEIQRTEQGDSAMYLCASSFGTGETQYFGPGTRLLVL.

V and J are TRBV19 and TRBJ1-4; D may be TRBD1 (5 bases). CDR3 length: 13 amino acids. With 7 bases removed from V and 4 bases from J, the gap between germline ends came to 10 bases. Germline V lookup: CDR1 LNHDA, CDR2 SQIVND (reference sequence). CDR3 protein: CASKDTFNEKLFF. CDR3 nucleotide sequence: TGTGCCAGTAAGGACACCTTTAATGAAAAACTGTTTTTT.

The chain links TRBV2 to TRBJ1-5, with D unclear. V shed 6 bases and J shed 2 bases, with 14 bases lying between them. This CDR3 has 15 residues. CDR1 is SNHLY, CDR2 FYNNEI, per germline. CDR3 amino acids: CASRKFDMGNQPQHF. The CDR3 DNA is TGTGCCAGCAGAAAATTTGACATGGGCAATCAGCCCCAGCATTTT. Drawing the rest from reference TRBV2 and TRBJ1-5, the complete variable domain is EPEVTQTPSHQVTQMGQEVILRCVPISNHLYFYWYRQILGQKVEFLVSFYNNEISEKSEIFDDQFSVERPDGSNFTLKIRSTKLEDSAMYFCASRKFDMGNQPQHFGDGTRLSIL.

This clone was seen only once. The gene calls are TRBV7-6 and TRBJ1-1; no clear D. The V gene's germline CDR1 is SGHVS and CDR2 FNYEAQ. The CDR3 covers 13 residues. V dropped 2 bases and J dropped 4 bases, with 8 bases sitting between them. CDR3 sequence reads: CASSLRPGTEAFF. The CDR3, as DNA: TGTGCCAGCAGCTTAAGGCCGGGCACTGAAGCTTTCTTT.

This chain joins TRBV5-1 and TRBJ2-2; TRBD1 matches at 10 bases. Germline assignment: CDR1 SGHRS and CDR2 YFSETQ. The V segment lost 2 bases and the J segment 5 bases; nucleotides outside the gene matches: 6. The CDR3 is 16 amino acids. CDR3 nucleotides: TGCGCCAGCAGCTTAACCGGGACAGGGGTGACCGGGGAGCTGTTTTTT. Amino acids: CASSLTGTGVTGELFF.

The rearrangement joins TRBV15 to TRBJ2-5; 7 nucleotides align to TRBD2. The DNA end is a closer match to TRBJ2-7, so the J assignment may be wrong. CDR1 and CDR2 (germline): LNHNV, YYDKDF (reference sequence). The CDR3 is 13 amino acids. CDR3 DNA: TGTGCCACCAGCAGAGATTTAGCGGGCGAGCAGTACTTC. Its translation is CATSRDLAGEQYF.

The chain has TRBV6-5 and TRBJ1-5; 9 bases map to TRBD1. The CDR3 totals 14 residues. Germline CDR1 is MNHEY and CDR2 is SVGAGI. Losses at the gene ends were 6 bases for V and 3 bases for J; bases not matched to a gene: 3. The CDR3 loop reads CASRGTGNNQPQHF. In nucleotides, the CDR3 is TGTGCCAGCAGGGGGACAGGGAACAATCAGCCCCAGCATTTT.

In DNA form, the CDR3 reads TGTGCCTGGAGTGTACTCGAGACCCAGTACTTC. The encoded protein is CAWSVLETQYF. The rearrangement joins TRBV30 to TRBJ2-5; the D is unclear. From germline, CDR1 is GTSNPN and CDR2 SVGIG (reference sequence). The V end lost 0 bases, the J end lost 5 bases, and 4 bases lay between the germline ends. The CDR3 covers 11 residues. Filled out from reference TRBV30 and TRBJ2-5, the complete variable domain reads SQTIHQWPATLVQPVGSPLSLECTVEGTSNPNLYWYRQAAGRGLQLLFYSVGIGQISSEVPQNLSASRPQDRQFILSSKKLLLSDSGFYLCAWSVLETQYFGPGTRLLVL.

The CDR3 sequence: CASSYGTSFFYEQYF. The CDR3 DNA reads TGTGCCAGCAGCTACGGGACTAGTTTTTTCTACGAGCAGTACTTC. The V call is TRBV7-8, the J call TRBJ2-7, with 8 bases identical to TRBD2. From germline, CDR1 is SGHVS and CDR2 FQNEAQ. The V gene end was trimmed by 4 bases and the J gene end by 3 bases; junction bases not matched to a gene: 8. The CDR3 loop spans 15 amino acids.

The chain recombines TRBV6-5 with TRBJ2-2; D possibly corresponds to TRBD1 (6 bases). V was pared by 6 bases and J by 6 bases, with 14 bases between. Germline assignment: CDR1 MNHEY and CDR2 SVGAGI. This CDR3 contains 14 residues. CDR3 protein: CASRTTQGSGELFF. Written as DNA, the CDR3 is TGTGCCAGCAGGACGACACAGGGATCCGGGGAGCTGTTTTTT.

This clone has only a few counts. Other DNA sequences within the sample encode an identical CDR3. The chain carries TRBV28 and TRBJ2-7; D possibly corresponds to TRBD1 (5 bases). The V gene's germline CDR1 is MDHEN and CDR2 SYDVKM. The CDR3 totals 14 residues. V was clipped by 5 bases and J by 0 bases, with 11 bases between them. The CDR3 spells CASSETGFSYEQYF. The CDR3 DNA reads TGTGCCAGCAGTGAAACAGGATTCTCCTACGAGCAGTACTTC.

The chain joins TRBV6-1 to TRBJ2-4; 16 bases agree with TRBD2. CDR3 length equals 15 residues. The germline CDR1 and CDR2 sequences are MNHNS and SASEGT. Losses at the gene ends were 4 bases for V and 14 bases for J; bases not matched to a gene: 8. CDR3 DNA sequence: TGTGCCAGCAGTGCCCCGGGACTAGCGGGGGGGCCTGAGTACTTC. Translated: CASSAPGLAGGPEYF.

The sample holds one count of this clone. CDR3 sequence reads: CAWDFGTVQETQYF. As DNA, the CDR3 is TGTGCCTGGGACTTCGGGACTGTCCAAGAGACCCAGTACTTC. The rearrangement joins TRBV30 to TRBJ2-5; D possibly corresponds to TRBD2 (6 bases). Germline CDR1 and CDR2: GTSNPN and SVGIG (reference sequence). The CDR3 totals 14 residues. V was trimmed by 5 bases and J by 1 base, leaving 14 bases between them.

This clone appeared once. J is TRBJ2-6 and V is TRBV5-1; tentatively, D is TRBD1 (5 bases). The V end was cut by 1 base, the J end by 0 bases, with 11 bases between. Germline V gene lookup returns CDR1 SGHRS and CDR2 YFSETQ. The CDR3 spans 17 residues. Here the CDR3 reads CASSLLQGISGANVLTF. In DNA form, the CDR3 reads TGCGCCAGCAGCTTGTTGCAGGGCATCTCTGGGGCCAACGTCCTGACTTTC.

The V and J genes are TRBV5-1 and TRBJ2-7; D ambiguous. The CDR3 totals 13 residues. The germline gives CDR1 SGHRS, CDR2 YFSETQ. Trimming left V 2 bases short and J 2 bases short, with 8 bases between. The CDR3 DNA is TGCGCCAGCAGCTTAGGAGTGGCCTACGAGCAGTACTTC. Encoded protein: CASSLGVAYEQYF.

This clone appeared a few times. The CDR3 is CSVRQGGEAFF. CDR3 in DNA: TGCAGCGTTCGGCAGGGCGGCGAAGCTTTCTTT. V is TRBV29-1 and J is TRBJ1-1; possible D gene TRBD1, 5 bases. The CDR3 runs 11 residues. Germline V gene data show CDR1 as SQVTM and CDR2 as ANQGSEA. V lost 5 bases to trimming and J lost 8 bases, with 12 bases between them.

Many counts were recorded for this clone. The V gene is TRBV27, the J gene TRBJ1-4, with 8 positions matching TRBD1. CDR3 length: 14 residues. Per the germline V gene, CDR1 is MNHEY and CDR2 is SMNVEV (reference sequence). V was pared by 6 bases and J by 7 bases, with 7 bases of the junction left unmatched. In DNA, the CDR3 is TGTGCCAGCAGCAGGACAGGGTCTGGTGAAAAACTGTTTTTT. This sequence encodes CASSRTGSGEKLFF.

This sequence joins TRBV6-1 and TRBJ1-1; weak D call: TRBD1 (6 bases). V shed 2 bases and J shed 0 bases, with 16 bases lying between them. Germline V gene data show CDR1 as MNHNS and CDR2 as SASEGT. The CDR3 spans 17 residues. The CDR3 coding sequence is TGTGCCAGCAGTGAATTGGGGGGGCGGATCCTGAACACTGAAGCTTTCTTT. Amino acid sequence: CASSELGGRILNTEAFF.

The rearrangement uses TRBV6-5 and TRBJ1-1; D remains ambiguous. V was trimmed by 6 bases and J by 0 bases, leaving 8 bases between them. The germline V gene encodes CDR1 MNHEY and CDR2 SVGAGI. The CDR3 is 13 residues long. The CDR3 nucleotides read TGTGCCAGCAGCTATACAGTGAACACTGAAGCTTTCTTT. Translated, it gives CASSYTVNTEAFF.

Details on this clone: The junction departs from germline at one end; a sequencing error may be responsible. For the CDR3, the DNA is TGCGCCTTCGGGAGGTCACCCTACGAGCAGTACTTC. Translating it yields CAFGRSPYEQYF. The chain carries TRBV2 and TRBJ2-7; TRBD2 matches at 7 bases. This CDR3 has 12 residues. The germline V gene encodes CDR1 SNHLY and CDR2 FYNNEI.

The chain combines TRBV11-2 with TRBJ2-3, with D possibly matching TRBD1 (5 bases). The CDR3 is made up of 14 amino acids. Germline V gives CDR1 SGHAT, CDR2 FQNNGV. Trimming took 1 base from V and 4 from J, leaving 9 bases between them. The CDR3 nucleotides read TGTGCCAGCAGCTTAGGGGGCAGGTCAGATACGCAGTATTTT. It translates to CASSLGGRSDTQYF.

The chain combines TRBV5-1 with TRBJ2-5; possible D gene TRBD2, 6 bases. CDR1 SGHRS and CDR2 YFSETQ come from the germline V gene. V was pared by 3 bases and J by 0 bases, with 12 bases between. This CDR3 is built from 15 residues. Written as DNA, the CDR3 is TGCGCCAGCAGCTCGAGCCGGGACTACCAAGAGACCCAGTACTTC. Protein product: CASSSSRDYQETQYF.

The chain combines TRBV19 with TRBJ2-7, with 10 positions matching TRBD2. V was clipped by 8 bases and J by 3 bases; unmatched bases: 1. Germline CDR1 reads LNHDA; CDR2 reads SQIVND (reference sequence). The CDR3 length is 12 residues. The CDR3 sequence is CASSSGSYEQYF. DNA of the CDR3: TGTGCCAGTTCTAGCGGGAGCTACGAGCAGTACTTC.

The chain recombines TRBV5-5 with TRBJ2-7; 9 bases are a match to TRBD2. The CDR3 loop spans 16 amino acids. Unmatched junction bases numbered 8, after V lost 4 bases and J lost 0 bases. CDR1 and CDR2 (germline): SGHKS, YYEKEE (reference sequence). The CDR3 region has the DNA TGTGCCAGCAGCGAGCCGACTAGCGGCACCTCCTACGAGCAGTACTTC. Its translation is CASSEPTSGTSYEQYF.

This clone is a singleton in its sample. This rearrangement joins TRBV7-7 to TRBJ2-7; 8 bases are shared with TRBD1. CDR3 size: 13 residues. CDR1 is SSHAT, CDR2 FNYEAQ, per germline (reference sequence). The junction had 4 bases not matched to a gene; V was cut back by 4 bases and J by 5 bases. The CDR3 sequence is CASSSGQANEQYF. DNA for the CDR3: TGTGCCAGCAGCTCGGGACAGGCCAACGAGCAGTACTTC.

Only one count was recorded for this clone. The rearrangement joins TRBV9 to TRBJ1-2, with TRBD1 identical over 10 bases. CDR1 and CDR2 (germline): SGDLS, YYNGEE. The CDR3 spans 14 residues. With 2 bases clipped from V and 2 bases from J, the junction kept 0 bases outside the gene matches. CDR3 sequence (DNA): TGTGCCAGCAGCGTGGACAGGGGGAACTATGGCTACACCTTC. Encoded protein: CASSVDRGNYGYTF.

The table lists this clone with a count of one. The chain carries TRBV7-9 and TRBJ2-2, with D hard to call. The CDR3 sequence is 13 residues long. Trimming cost V 6 bases and J 0 bases, with 5 bases left between them. The germline CDR1 and CDR2 sequences are SEHNR and FQNEAQ (reference sequence). CDR3 residues: CASRATNTGELFF. CDR3 DNA sequence: TGTGCCAGCAGAGCAACGAACACCGGGGAGCTGTTTTTT. The full variable domain, in which reference TRBV7-9 and TRBJ2-2 provide the parts outside the CDR3, is DTGVSQNPRHKITKRGQNVTFRCDPISEHNRLYWYRQTLGQGPEFLTYFQNEAQLEKSRLLSDRFSAERPKGSFSTLEIQRTEQGDSAMYLCASRATNTGELFFGEGSRLTVL.